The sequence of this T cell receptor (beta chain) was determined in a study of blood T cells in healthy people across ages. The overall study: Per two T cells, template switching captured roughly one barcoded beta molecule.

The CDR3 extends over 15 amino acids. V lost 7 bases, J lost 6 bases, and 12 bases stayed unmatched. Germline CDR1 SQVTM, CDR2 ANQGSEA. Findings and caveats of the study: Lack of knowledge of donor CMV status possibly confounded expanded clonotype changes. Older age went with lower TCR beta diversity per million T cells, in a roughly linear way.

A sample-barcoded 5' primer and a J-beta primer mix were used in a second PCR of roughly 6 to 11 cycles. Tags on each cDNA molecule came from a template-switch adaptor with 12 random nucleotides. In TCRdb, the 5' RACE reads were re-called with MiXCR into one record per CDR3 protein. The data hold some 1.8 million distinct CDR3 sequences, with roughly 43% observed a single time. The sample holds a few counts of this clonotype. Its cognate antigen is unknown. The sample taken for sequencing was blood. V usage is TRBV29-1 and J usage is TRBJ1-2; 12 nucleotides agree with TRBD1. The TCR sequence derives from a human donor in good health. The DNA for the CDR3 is TGCAGCGCTACACTCCCGGGACAGGGGGCCAATGGCTACACCTTC. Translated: CSATLPGQGANGYTF. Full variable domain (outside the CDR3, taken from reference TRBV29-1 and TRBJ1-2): SAVISQKPSRDICQRGTSLTIQCQVDSQVTMMFWYRQQPGQSLTLIATANQGSEATYESGFVIDKFPISRPNLTFSTLTVSNMSPEDSSIYLCSATLPGQGANGYTFGSGTRLTVV.